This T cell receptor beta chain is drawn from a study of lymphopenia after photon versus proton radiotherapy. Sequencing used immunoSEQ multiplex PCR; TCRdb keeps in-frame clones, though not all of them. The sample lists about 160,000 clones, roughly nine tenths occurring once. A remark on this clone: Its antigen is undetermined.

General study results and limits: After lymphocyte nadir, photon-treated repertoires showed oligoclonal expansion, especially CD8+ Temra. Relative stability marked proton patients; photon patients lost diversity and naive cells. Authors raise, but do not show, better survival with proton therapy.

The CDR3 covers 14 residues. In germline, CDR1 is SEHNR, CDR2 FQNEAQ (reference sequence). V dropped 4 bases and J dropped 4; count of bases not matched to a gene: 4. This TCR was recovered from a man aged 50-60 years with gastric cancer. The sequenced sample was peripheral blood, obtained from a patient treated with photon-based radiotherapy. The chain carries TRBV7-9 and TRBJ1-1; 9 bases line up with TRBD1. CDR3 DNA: TGTGCCAGCAGCTCTGGGACAGGGACCACTGAAGCTTTCTTT. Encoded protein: CASSSGTGTTEAFF.